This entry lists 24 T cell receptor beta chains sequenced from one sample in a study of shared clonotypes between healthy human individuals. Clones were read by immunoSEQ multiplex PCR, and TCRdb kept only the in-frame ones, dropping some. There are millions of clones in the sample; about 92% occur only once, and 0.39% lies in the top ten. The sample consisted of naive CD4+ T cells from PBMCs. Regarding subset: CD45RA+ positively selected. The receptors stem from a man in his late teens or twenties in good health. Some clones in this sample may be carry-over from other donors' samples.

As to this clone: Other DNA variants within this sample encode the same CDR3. In nucleotides, the CDR3 is TGTGCCAGCAGTTTATCCGGGACTAGCGGGAGCAATGAGCAGTTCTTC. Amino acid sequence: CASSLSGTSGSNEQFF. V is TRBV28 and J is TRBJ2-1, with 14 bases that match TRBD2. The V gene's germline CDR1 is MDHEN and CDR2 SYDVKM. J lost 6 bases, V lost 1 base, and 2 bases had no gene match. There are 16 residues in the CDR3.

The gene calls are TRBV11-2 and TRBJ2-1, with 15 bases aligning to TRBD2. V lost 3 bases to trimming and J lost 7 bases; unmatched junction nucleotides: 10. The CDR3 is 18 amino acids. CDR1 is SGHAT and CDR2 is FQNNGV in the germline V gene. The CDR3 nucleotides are TGTGCCAGCAGCTTTGGACTAGCGGGAGGGGAGGGTCGAAATGAGCAGTTCTTC. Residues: CASSFGLAGGEGRNEQFF.

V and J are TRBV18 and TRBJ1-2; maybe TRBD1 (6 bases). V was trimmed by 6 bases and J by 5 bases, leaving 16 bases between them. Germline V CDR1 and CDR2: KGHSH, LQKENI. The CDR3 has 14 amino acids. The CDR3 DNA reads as TGTGCCAGCTCGGGTTTGGGGGCCCCTTATGGCTACACCTTC. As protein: CASSGLGAPYGYTF.

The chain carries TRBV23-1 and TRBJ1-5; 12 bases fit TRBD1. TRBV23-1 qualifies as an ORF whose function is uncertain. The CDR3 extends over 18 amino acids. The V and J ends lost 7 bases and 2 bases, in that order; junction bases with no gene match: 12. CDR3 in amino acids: CASIPRDRGLSCNQPQHF. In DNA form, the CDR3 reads TGCGCCAGCATCCCCCGGGACAGGGGGCTCTCTTGCAATCAGCCCCAGCATTTT.

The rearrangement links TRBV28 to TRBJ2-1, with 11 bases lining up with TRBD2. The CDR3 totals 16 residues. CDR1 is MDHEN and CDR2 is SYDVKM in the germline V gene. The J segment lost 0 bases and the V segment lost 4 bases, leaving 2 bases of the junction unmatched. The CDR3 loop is CASSSGLADSYNEQFF. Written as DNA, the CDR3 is TGTGCCAGCAGTTCGGGACTAGCGGACTCCTACAATGAGCAGTTCTTC.

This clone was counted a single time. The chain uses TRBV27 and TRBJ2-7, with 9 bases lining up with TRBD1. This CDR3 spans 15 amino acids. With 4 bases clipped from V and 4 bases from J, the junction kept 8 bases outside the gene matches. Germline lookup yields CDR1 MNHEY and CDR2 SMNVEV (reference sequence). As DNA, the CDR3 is TGTGCCAGCAGTTCGCCCGGGACAGGGAGGTACGAGCAGTACTTC. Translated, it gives CASSSPGTGRYEQYF.

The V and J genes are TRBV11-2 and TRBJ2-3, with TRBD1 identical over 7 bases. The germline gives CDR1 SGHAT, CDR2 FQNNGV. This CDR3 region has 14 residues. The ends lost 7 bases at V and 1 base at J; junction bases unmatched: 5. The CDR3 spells CASTRDRGTDTQYF. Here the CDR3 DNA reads TGTGCCAGCACCCGAGACAGGGGCACAGATACGCAGTATTTT.

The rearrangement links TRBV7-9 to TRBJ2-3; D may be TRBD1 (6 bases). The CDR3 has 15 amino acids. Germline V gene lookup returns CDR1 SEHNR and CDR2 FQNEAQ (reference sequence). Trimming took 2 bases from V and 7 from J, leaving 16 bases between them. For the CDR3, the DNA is TGTGCCAGCAGCTTATTGATCGACAGGCAAAATACGCAGTATTTT. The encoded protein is CASSLLIDRQNTQYF.

The CDR3 loop reads CASSLLRSSYNSPLHF. CDR3 in DNA: TGTGCCAGCAGCTTGTTGCGGAGCTCCTATAATTCACCCCTCCACTTT. The rearrangement joins TRBV5-6 to TRBJ1-6, with unresolved D. In germline, CDR1 is SGHDT, CDR2 YYEEEE. V was shortened by 1 base and J by 0 bases, with 8 bases between the two germline ends. This CDR3 is built from 16 residues.

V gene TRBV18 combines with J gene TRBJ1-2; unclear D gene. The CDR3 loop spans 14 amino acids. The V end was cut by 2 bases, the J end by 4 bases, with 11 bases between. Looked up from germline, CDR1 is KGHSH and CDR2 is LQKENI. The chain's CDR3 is CASSPSVNPYGYTF. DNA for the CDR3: TGTGCCAGCTCACCATCCGTAAATCCCTATGGCTACACCTTC.

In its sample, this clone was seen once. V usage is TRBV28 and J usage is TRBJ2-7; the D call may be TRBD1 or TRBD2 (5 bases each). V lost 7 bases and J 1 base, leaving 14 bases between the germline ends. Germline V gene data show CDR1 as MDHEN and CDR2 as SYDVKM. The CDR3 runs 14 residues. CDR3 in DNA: TGTGCCAGCAATACTAGGCAGGGTTCCTACGAGCAGTACTTC. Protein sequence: CASNTRQGSYEQYF.

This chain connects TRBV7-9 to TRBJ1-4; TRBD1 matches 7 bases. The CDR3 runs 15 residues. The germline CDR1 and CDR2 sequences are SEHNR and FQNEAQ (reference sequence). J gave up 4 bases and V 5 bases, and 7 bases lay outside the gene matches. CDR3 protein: CASSQGQSINEKLFF. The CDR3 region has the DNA TGTGCCAGCAGCCAGGGACAGTCGATTAATGAAAAACTGTTTTTT.

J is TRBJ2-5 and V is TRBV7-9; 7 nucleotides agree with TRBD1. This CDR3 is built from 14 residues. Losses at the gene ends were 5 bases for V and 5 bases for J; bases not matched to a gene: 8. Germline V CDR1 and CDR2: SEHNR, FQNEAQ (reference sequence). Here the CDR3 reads CASSPPGQPETQYF. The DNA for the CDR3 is TGTGCCAGCAGCCCACCGGGACAGCCGGAGACCCAGTACTTC.

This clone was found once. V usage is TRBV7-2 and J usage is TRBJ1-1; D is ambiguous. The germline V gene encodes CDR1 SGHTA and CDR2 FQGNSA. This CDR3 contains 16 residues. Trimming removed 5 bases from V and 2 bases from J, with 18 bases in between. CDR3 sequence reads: CASSAYSREYNTEAFF. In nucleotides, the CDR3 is TGTGCCAGCAGCGCATACTCTAGGGAATATAACACTGAAGCTTTCTTT.

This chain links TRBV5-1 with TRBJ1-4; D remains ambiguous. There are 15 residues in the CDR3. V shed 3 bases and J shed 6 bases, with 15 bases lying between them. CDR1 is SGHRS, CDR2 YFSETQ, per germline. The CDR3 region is CASSSSGTFYEKLFF. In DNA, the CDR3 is TGCGCCAGCAGCTCGTCGGGAACCTTTTATGAAAAACTGTTTTTT.

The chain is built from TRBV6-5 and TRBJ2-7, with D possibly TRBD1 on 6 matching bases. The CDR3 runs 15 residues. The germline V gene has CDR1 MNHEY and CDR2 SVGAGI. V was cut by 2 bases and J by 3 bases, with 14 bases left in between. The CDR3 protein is CASSYRTAFYYEQYF. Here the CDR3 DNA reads TGTGCCAGCAGTTACCGGACAGCGTTTTACTACGAGCAGTACTTC.

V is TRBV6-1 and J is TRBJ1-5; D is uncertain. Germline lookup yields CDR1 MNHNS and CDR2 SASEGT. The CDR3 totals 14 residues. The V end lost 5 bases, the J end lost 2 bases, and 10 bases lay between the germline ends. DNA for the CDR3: TGTGCCAGCAGTCGGGAGAAAGGCAATCAGCCCCAGCATTTT. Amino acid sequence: CASSREKGNQPQHF.

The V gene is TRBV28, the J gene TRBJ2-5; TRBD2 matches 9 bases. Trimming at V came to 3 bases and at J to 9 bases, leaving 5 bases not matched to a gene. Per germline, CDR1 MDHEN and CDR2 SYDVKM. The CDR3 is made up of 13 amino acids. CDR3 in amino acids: CASSLISGSAQYF. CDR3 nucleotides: TGTGCCAGCAGTTTGATTAGCGGGAGTGCCCAGTACTTC.

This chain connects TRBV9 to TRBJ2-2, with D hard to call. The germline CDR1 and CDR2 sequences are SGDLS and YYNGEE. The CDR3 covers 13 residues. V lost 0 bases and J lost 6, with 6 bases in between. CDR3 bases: TGTGCCAGCAGCGTAGACTCCCCCGGGGAGCTGTTTTTT. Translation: CASSVDSPGELFF. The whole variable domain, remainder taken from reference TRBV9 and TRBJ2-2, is DSGVTQTPKHLITATGQRVTLRCSPRSGDLSVYWYQQSLDQGLQFLIQYYNGEERAKGNILERFSAQQFPDLHSELNLSSLELGDSALYFCASSVDSPGELFFGEGSRLTVL.

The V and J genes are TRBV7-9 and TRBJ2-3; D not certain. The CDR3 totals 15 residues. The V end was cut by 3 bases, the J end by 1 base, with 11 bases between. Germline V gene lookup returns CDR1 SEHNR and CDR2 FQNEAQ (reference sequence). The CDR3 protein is CASSFNAQGTDTQYF. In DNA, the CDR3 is TGTGCCAGCAGCTTTAACGCCCAGGGCACAGATACGCAGTATTTT. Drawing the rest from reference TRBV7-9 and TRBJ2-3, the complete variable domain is DTGVSQNPRHKITKRGQNVTFRCDPISEHNRLYWYRQTLGQGPEFLTYFQNEAQLEKSRLLSDRFSAERPKGSFSTLEIQRTEQGDSAMYLCASSFNAQGTDTQYFGPGTRLTVL.

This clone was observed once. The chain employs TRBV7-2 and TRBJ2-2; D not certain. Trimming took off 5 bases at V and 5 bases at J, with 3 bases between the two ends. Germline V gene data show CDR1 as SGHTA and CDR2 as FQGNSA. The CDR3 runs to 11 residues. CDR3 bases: TGTGCCAGCAGCCGTACCGGGGAGCTGTTTTTT. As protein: CASSRTGELFF. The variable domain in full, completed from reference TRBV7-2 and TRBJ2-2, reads GAGVSQSPSNKVTEKGKDVELRCDPISGHTALYWYRQSLGQGLEFLIYFQGNSAPDKSGLPSDRFSAERTGGSVSTLTIQRTQQEDSAVYLCASSRTGELFFGEGSRLTVL.

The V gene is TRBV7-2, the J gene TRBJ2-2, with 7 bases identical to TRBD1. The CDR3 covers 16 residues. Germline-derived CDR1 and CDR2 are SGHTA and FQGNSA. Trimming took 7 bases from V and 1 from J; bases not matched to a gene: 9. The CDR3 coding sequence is TGTGCCAGCACCGGCTTCCGGGACAGGAACACCGGGGAGCTGTTTTTT. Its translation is CASTGFRDRNTGELFF.

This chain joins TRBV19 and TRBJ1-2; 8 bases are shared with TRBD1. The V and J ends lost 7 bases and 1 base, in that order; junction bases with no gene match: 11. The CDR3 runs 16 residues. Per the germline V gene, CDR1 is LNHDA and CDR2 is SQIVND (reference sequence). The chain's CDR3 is CASTEVGDRINYGYTF. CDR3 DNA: TGTGCCAGTACTGAGGTAGGGGACAGGATTAACTATGGCTACACCTTC.

In DNA form, the CDR3 reads TGTGCCAGTAGGGCCGACAGGGCCGCACAGCCCCAGCATTTT. This encodes CASRADRAAQPQHF. The gene calls are TRBV19 and TRBJ1-5; 7 nucleotides align to TRBD1. Germline assignment: CDR1 LNHDA and CDR2 SQIVND (reference sequence). Trimming removed 6 bases from V and 7 bases from J; junction bases left unmatched: 9. The CDR3 has 14 amino acids.